This T cell receptor beta chain is from a study of shared clonotypes between healthy human individuals. This CDR3 comprises 14 residues. CDR1 SNHLY and CDR2 FYNNEI come from the germline V gene. Each sorted subset replicate got 200 ng genomic DNA, roughly 27,000 genomes. Libraries were prepared by immunoSEQ multiplex PCR; TCRdb keeps only in-frame clonotypes and omits some of them. The sample includes hundreds of thousands of clones, roughly 96% of them seen just once. CD45RO-negative, CCR7-positively selected cells formed the naive CD8 fraction, excluding terminally differentiated effector memory CD45RA+ cells.

The sample was naive CD8+ T cells sorted from blood. The sequence was obtained from a woman aged 30 to 39 in good health. The chain recombines TRBV2 with TRBJ2-5; 12 nucleotides line up with TRBD2. The DNA matches TRBJ2-7 better at its end, which makes the J call doubtful. CDR3 region: CASSVTSGSYEQYF. Here the CDR3 DNA reads TGTGCCAGCAGCGTGACTAGCGGGAGTTACGAGCAGTACTTC.